This T cell receptor (beta chain) was sequenced in a study of post-analysis software for immune sequencing data. Findings and caveats of the study: Versus controls, multiple sclerosis patients showed significantly lower diversity (normalized Chao1). Controls showed lower frequencies than patients for four to six TRBV segments, and TRBV5-6, TRBV5-1 and TRBV20-1 were among these.

Concerning this clonotype itself: Its antigen remains unidentified.

Libraries were made from TCR beta cDNA, and they carried unique molecular identifiers. MiXCR, applied by TCRdb to the PCR reads, yields one record per CDR3 protein. Of roughly 600,000 distinct CDR3 sequences listed, roughly 45% were seen once; the top ten hold over 1.5%. V lost 8 bases to trimming and J lost 9 bases, with 8 bases between them. There are 10 residues in the CDR3. The chain combines TRBV12-3 or TRBV12-4 with TRBJ2-1; D gene uncertain. The source material was blood. The TCR sequence derives from a girl aged 10 to 17 with multiple sclerosis. For the CDR3, the DNA is TGTGCCAGCGGGTGGGCTGAGCAGTTCTTC. Its translation is CASGWAEQFF.